This T cell receptor (beta chain) came from a study of identical twins. A universal primer site was added by template switching, and unique molecular identifiers were carried by the cDNA. TCRdb reprocessed the 5' RACE reads via MiXCR and lists one record per CDR3 protein. The sample yields about 530,000 distinct CDR3 sequences, around 15% seen once. This clonotype has only a few counts. Its antigen remains unknown. Study results and caveats: Beta out-of-frame sequences showed weaker excess twin sharing.

This CDR3 is built from 18 residues. The ends lost 3 bases at V and 0 bases at J; junction bases unmatched: 9. Germline-derived CDR1 and CDR2 are WNHNN and SYGVQD (reference sequence). This sample was shared with a second study, whose subject was yellow fever vaccine responses in identical twins.

The TCR sequence derives from a woman between 18 and 29 years old in good health. Sequencing was carried out using CD4+ T cells sorted from blood. The rearrangement uses TRBV10-1 and TRBJ2-3, with 10 nucleotides matching TRBD2. CDR3 bases: TGCGCCAGCAGTGATCGGACTAGCGGAGTGATTAGCACAGATACGCAGTATTTT. This sequence encodes CASSDRTSGVISTDTQYF.